These T cell receptor beta chains were read from a single sample in a study of cytomegalovirus exposure and HLA in healthy donors. Method: immunoSEQ multiplex PCR; TCRdb's copy keeps in-frame clones and lacks some. The sample holds about 150,000 clones, around 83% seen once. Sequencing used PBMCs. The receptors come from a human donor in good health. Each CDR3 is given with its conserved first and last residue. D genes are given only for firm matches. Part of the rows lack a size; the others show once, few, many or a class for expanded clones.

abundance: NA; d_gene: NA; v_gene: TRBV2; j_gene: TRBJ2-1; CDR3aa: CASSVSGGRRSHEQFF; CDR3nt: TGTGCCAGCAGTGTCTCAGGGGGGCGTCGCTCCCATGAGCAGTTCTTC
abundance: NA; d_gene: NA; v_gene: TRBV10-3; j_gene: TRBJ1-2; CDR3aa: CAISESPENYGYTF; CDR3nt: TGTGCCATCAGTGAGTCACCAGAAAACTATGGCTACACCTTC
abundance: NA; d_gene: NA; v_gene: TRBV30; j_gene: TRBJ2-7; CDR3aa: CAWSSGLVSSYEQYF; CDR3nt: TGTGCCTGGAGTTCGGGACTCGTGAGCTCCTACGAGCAGTACTTC
abundance: NA; d_gene: TRBD2; v_gene: TRBV6-6; j_gene: TRBJ2-2; CDR3aa: CASSDGTSLRTGELFF; CDR3nt: TGTGCCAGCAGCGACGGGACTAGCCTCCGCACCGGGGAGCTGTTTTTT
abundance: NA; d_gene: NA; v_gene: TRBV5-1; j_gene: TRBJ2-7; CDR3aa: CASSLDPGSSYEQYF; CDR3nt: TGCGCCAGCAGCTTGGATCCGGGTAGCTCCTACGAGCAGTACTTC
abundance: NA; d_gene: NA; v_gene: TRBV6-1; j_gene: TRBJ2-5; CDR3aa: CASSELGRRETQYF; CDR3nt: TGTGCCAGCAGTGAACTTGGGAGAAGGGAGACCCAGTACTTC
abundance: NA; d_gene: NA; v_gene: TRBV7-3; j_gene: TRBJ1-1; CDR3aa: CASSPQGPLGNTEAFF; CDR3nt: TGTGCCAGCAGCCCACAGGGCCCCTTGGGGAACACTGAAGCTTTCTTT
abundance: NA; d_gene: NA; v_gene: TRBV7-9; j_gene: TRBJ1-1; CDR3aa: CASSLDARMNTEAFF; CDR3nt: TGTGCCAGCAGCTTAGACGCCAGAATGAACACTGAAGCTTTCTTT
abundance: NA; d_gene: NA; v_gene: TRBV7-6; j_gene: TRBJ1-6; CDR3aa: CASSLGVRNSPLHF; CDR3nt: TGTGCCAGCAGCTTAGGCGTAAGAAATTCACCCCTCCACTTT
abundance: once; d_gene: NA; v_gene: TRBV10-2; j_gene: TRBJ1-4; CDR3aa: CASSDPGRGEKLFF; CDR3nt: TGCGCCAGCAGTGATCCCGGCAGAGGGGAAAAACTGTTTTTT
abundance: NA; d_gene: NA; v_gene: TRBV6-5; j_gene: TRBJ2-7; CDR3aa: CASSYAKQGGEQYF; CDR3nt: TGTGCCAGCAGTTACGCCAAACAGGGGGGGGAGCAGTACTTC
abundance: NA; d_gene: NA; v_gene: TRBV18; j_gene: TRBJ1-5; CDR3aa: CASSPENQPQHF; CDR3nt: TGTGCCAGCTCACCAGAGAATCAGCCCCAGCATTTT
abundance: NA; d_gene: NA; v_gene: TRBV7-6; j_gene: TRBJ2-7; CDR3aa: CASSLEGLHSYEQYF; CDR3nt: TGTGCCAGCAGCTTAGAAGGACTCCACTCCTACGAGCAGTACTTC
abundance: NA; d_gene: NA; v_gene: TRBV29-1; j_gene: TRBJ1-1; CDR3aa: CSVTPREGTEAFF; CDR3nt: TGCAGCGTCACACCTAGAGAAGGCACTGAAGCTTTCTTT
abundance: few; d_gene: NA; v_gene: TRBV10-1; j_gene: TRBJ1-2; CDR3aa: CASSESTAYGYTF; CDR3nt: TGCGCCAGCAGTGAGTCGACAGCATATGGCTACACCTTC
abundance: few; d_gene: TRBD2; v_gene: TRBV5-1; j_gene: TRBJ2-1; CDR3aa: CASSLTSGGFYNEQFF; CDR3nt: TGCGCCAGCAGCTTGACTAGCGGGGGGTTCTACAATGAGCAGTTCTTC
abundance: NA; d_gene: NA; v_gene: TRBV5-4; j_gene: TRBJ2-7; CDR3aa: CASSLGLNEQYF; CDR3nt: TGTGCCAGCAGCTTGGGGCTTAACGAGCAGTACTTC
abundance: NA; d_gene: NA; v_gene: TRBV7-8; j_gene: TRBJ2-6; CDR3aa: CPPGSGANVLTF; CDR3nt: TGCCCCCCCGGCTCTGGGGCCAACGTCCTGACTTTC
abundance: NA; d_gene: TRBD2; v_gene: TRBV7-2; j_gene: TRBJ2-2; CDR3aa: CASSTSGGTGELFF; CDR3nt: TGTGCCAGCTCGACTAGCGGGGGGACCGGGGAGCTGTTTTTT
abundance: NA; d_gene: TRBD2; v_gene: TRBV7-9; j_gene: TRBJ2-1; CDR3aa: CASSFSGGNEQFF; CDR3nt: TGTGCCAGCAGCTTTAGCGGGGGCAATGAGCAGTTCTTC
abundance: NA; d_gene: TRBD2; v_gene: TRBV4-3; j_gene: TRBJ2-1; CDR3aa: CASSQDPGGSYNEQFF; CDR3nt: TGCGCCAGCAGCCAAGATCCCGGGGGGTCCTACAATGAGCAGTTCTTC
abundance: NA; d_gene: NA; v_gene: TRBV30; j_gene: TRBJ1-2; CDR3aa: CAWRPGRVPNYGYTF; CDR3nt: TGTGCCTGGAGGCCAGGCAGGGTCCCTAACTATGGCTACACCTTC
abundance: NA; d_gene: TRBD1; v_gene: TRBV7-9; j_gene: TRBJ1-3; CDR3aa: CASIPAGGLPGNTIYF; CDR3nt: TGTGCCAGCATTCCTGCAGGGGGCTTACCTGGAAACACCATATATTTT
abundance: NA; d_gene: NA; v_gene: TRBV18; j_gene: TRBJ2-5; CDR3aa: CASSPGLQETQYF; CDR3nt: TGTGCCAGCTCACCAGGCCTTCAAGAGACCCAGTACTTC
abundance: NA; d_gene: TRBD1; v_gene: TRBV7-2; j_gene: TRBJ1-2; CDR3aa: CASSLRQGFNYGYTF; CDR3nt: TGTGCCAGCAGCTTAAGACAGGGGTTTAACTATGGCTACACCTTC
abundance: NA; d_gene: TRBD1; v_gene: TRBV4-1; j_gene: TRBJ1-1; CDR3aa: CASSQRTGGMNTEAFF; CDR3nt: TGCGCCAGCAGCCAAAGGACAGGGGGAATGAACACTGAAGCTTTCTTT
abundance: NA; d_gene: TRBD1; v_gene: TRBV30; j_gene: TRBJ2-1; CDR3aa: CASGGTGPYNEQFF; CDR3nt: TGTGCCTCAGGGGGGACAGGCCCATATAATGAGCAGTTCTTC